This passage covers 21 T cell receptor beta chains from one sample sequenced in a study of tumor-infiltrating lymphocytes in primary liver carcinoma. Researchers generated TCR beta cDNA from roughly 520 ng of total RNA, relying on a constant-region primer. Nested multiplex PCR, run for three rounds with slightly modified ARM-PCR, yielded TCR beta libraries. With TRBV1-TRBV30 forward primers and a C-beta reverse primer, the first two PCR rounds were run for approximately 9 cycles each. In TCRdb, the multiplex PCR reads were re-called with MiXCR into one record per CDR3 protein. The sample yields roughly 91,000 distinct CDR3 sequences, roughly 69% seen once. For each extraction, RNA and DNA were obtained together from approximately 20-30 mg of unsorted bulk tissue. The specimen was liver tumor tissue from sampling region 5. Subset indicated: tumor region T5, tumor centre. These receptors all come from a woman in her sixties with primary liver carcinoma and hepatitis B virus infection.

Worth noting for this clonotype: It is likely a read error, because the conserved phenylalanine at the end of the CDR3 is missing. The DNA is omitted, as the CDR3 cannot be located on it reliably, and the CDR3 follows TCRdb's listing. J is TRBJ2-7 and V is TRBV5-6; the DNA was not used to check the table's D call, TRBD2. The germline V gene has CDR1 SGHDT and CDR2 YYEEEE. The CDR3 spans 12 amino acids, including both terminal residues. CDR3 loop: CSSSLMPGPPSI.

This sequence joins TRBV6-1 and TRBJ2-1, with a possible D match to TRBD1 (6 bases). Germline V gene data show CDR1 as MNHNS and CDR2 as SASEGT. This CDR3 is built from 16 residues. CDR3 DNA sequence: TGTGCTAGCCTCTCCTCTCCGGACAGACGTTGGGATGAGCAGTTCTTC. Its protein product is CASLSSPDRRWDEQFF.

The table lists this clonotype with many counts. This chain connects TRBV12-3 or TRBV12-4 to TRBJ2-1, with 9 positions matching TRBD2. CDR3 size: 16 residues. V lost 1 base and J lost 9; bases outside the gene matches: 10. CDR3 sequence reads: CASSLVGGRARGEQFF. In DNA, the CDR3 is TGTGCCAGCAGTTTAGTGGGCGGGAGGGCCCGCGGTGAGCAGTTCTTC.

Regarding this clonotype: One end of the junction fails to match germline, which may point to a read error. V usage is TRBV12-3 or TRBV12-4 and J usage is TRBJ1-1; D is undetermined. This CDR3 region has 15 residues. The CDR3 DNA sequence: TGTGCCAGTAGTTTAAGGGCCCGCTGGGACACTGAAGCTTTCTTT. Residues: CASSLRARWDTEAFF.

In the case of this clonotype: Because it lacks the conserved phenylalanine or tryptophan at the end, this CDR3 is likely a read error. The chain combines TRBV12-3 or TRBV12-4 with TRBJ1-3; D gene uncertain. V was pared by 3 bases and J by 4 bases, with 10 bases between. The CDR3 runs 14 residues. This CDR3 reads CASSFRPGGNTIYI. Here the CDR3 DNA reads TGTGCCAGCAGTTTCCGACCGGGCGGAAACACCATATATATT.

The table lists this clonotype with many counts. The chain employs TRBV5-1 and TRBJ2-2, with D hard to call. Germline CDR1 SGHRS, CDR2 YFSETQ. There are 14 residues in the CDR3. The germline V and J ends were trimmed by 1 base and 3 bases, with 7 bases remaining between them. As DNA, the CDR3 is TGCGCCAGCAGCTTGCGCGTCGACACCGGGGAGCTGTTTTTT. Protein product: CASSLRVDTGELFF.

This clonotype was observed many times. The V gene is TRBV7-8, the J gene TRBJ2-3, with D hard to call. With 10 bases removed from V and 2 bases from J, the gap between germline ends came to 16 bases. The CDR3 loop spans 14 amino acids. Germline V gene lookup returns CDR1 SGHVS and CDR2 FQNEAQ. The CDR3 DNA reads as TGTGCCATCGGTGCAGGAGTTTTCACAGATACGCAGTATTTT. It translates to CAIGAGVFTDTQYF.

About this clonotype itself: A clone one base away is much larger, so this may be a read error. V and J are TRBV7-9 and TRBJ2-3; D unresolved. V lost 8 bases to trimming and J lost 4 bases, with 7 bases between them. The CDR3 contains 11 residues. CDR1 SEHNR and CDR2 FQNEAQ come from the germline V gene (reference sequence). The CDR3 region has the DNA TGTGCCAGCTGGCTTTCAGATACGCAGTATTTT. Translated, it gives CASWLSDTQYF.

V and J are TRBV11-2 and TRBJ2-1; D may be TRBD1 or TRBD2 (5 bases each). Germline V gene data show CDR1 as SGHAT and CDR2 as FQNNGV. V lost 0 bases and J 15 bases, leaving 30 bases between the germline ends. The CDR3 consists of 18 residues. CDR3 nucleotide sequence: TGTGCCAGCAGCTTAGACTCGTGGGGACCACCCTCCTACAATGGGCGGTTCTTC. Translating gives CASSLDSWGPPSYNGRFF.

This sequence joins TRBV20-1 and TRBJ2-3; 9 positions agree with TRBD2. CDR1 is DFQATT, CDR2 SNEGSKA, per germline (reference sequence). The V segment lost 5 bases and the J segment 2 bases; nucleotides outside the gene matches: 5. The CDR3 totals 14 residues. The CDR3 protein is CSAVTSGLTDTQYF. CDR3 bases: TGCAGTGCTGTGACTAGCGGACTCACAGATACGCAGTATTTT.

This clonotype was detected many times. The chain employs TRBV12-3 or TRBV12-4 and TRBJ1-1, with 10 nucleotides matching TRBD1. Trimming at V came to 7 bases and at J to 11 bases, leaving 4 bases not matched to a gene. The CDR3 totals 11 residues. The CDR3 DNA reads as TGTGCCAGCACCGTGGGACAGGGGGCTTTCTTT. This codes for CASTVGQGAFF.

Comments on this clonotype: A much larger clone lies a single base off, so this may be a read error. The chain joins TRBV5-1 to TRBJ2-5; 9 bases line up with TRBD1. The V gene's germline CDR1 is SGHRS and CDR2 YFSETQ. This CDR3 is 15 amino acids long. The DNA of the CDR3 is TGCGCCAACAGCTTGGGGGACAGGGCACAAGAGACCCAGTACTTC. Its translation: CANSLGDRAQETQYF.

There are many counts of this clonotype. This chain joins TRBV28 and TRBJ2-7; 7 bases align to TRBD1. Germline-derived CDR1 and CDR2 are MDHEN and SYDVKM. CDR3 length: 16 amino acids. V shed 6 bases, J shed 3 bases, and the junction held 14 bases outside the gene matches. CDR3 residues: CASSPGFGDSIYEQYF. CDR3 nucleotide sequence: TGTGCCAGCAGCCCTGGCTTTGGGGACAGCATCTACGAGCAGTACTTC.

The chain couples TRBV5-1 to TRBJ2-5; 9 bases fit TRBD1. Germline CDR1 and CDR2: SGHRS and YFSETQ. The CDR3 sequence is 15 residues long. Trimming at V came to 0 bases and at J to 5 bases, leaving 5 bases not matched to a gene. CDR3 DNA: TGCGCCAGCAGCTTGGGCACAGGGGGCTGGGAGACCCAGTACTTC. This sequence encodes CASSLGTGGWETQYF.

In regard to this clonotype: One junction end disagrees with the germline gene, perhaps due to a read error. The CDR3 region has the DNA TGTACCAGCAGTCCTTACAGAGACACTGAAGCTTTCTTT. It is translated as CTSSPYRDTEAFF. The J gene is TRBJ1-1, the V gene TRBV6-1; D is undetermined. Looked up from germline, CDR1 is MNHNS and CDR2 is SASEGT. The CDR3 has 13 residues.

Concerning this clonotype itself: One end of the junction is discordant with germline, which a read error may explain. The rearrangement joins TRBV5-1 to TRBJ2-3; 8 nucleotides line up with TRBD2. The CDR3 consists of 17 residues. From germline, CDR1 is SGHRS and CDR2 YFSETQ. The CDR3 protein is CASSFVVAGWSTDTRYF. As DNA, the CDR3 is TGCGCCAGCAGCTTCGTGGTAGCGGGGTGGAGCACAGATACGCGGTATTTT.

Notes on this clonotype: No conserved phenylalanine or tryptophan is present at the end of the CDR3, so a read error is the likely explanation. This chain links TRBV5-4 with TRBJ2-5; 7 bases are a match to TRBD1. Germline CDR1 SGHNT, CDR2 YYREEE (reference sequence). The CDR3 has 16 amino acids. In nucleotides, the CDR3 is TGTGTCAGCAGCCCGGGACAGACACATTCAAGGGAGACCCAGTACCTC. Residues: CVSSPGQTHSRETQYL.

Concerning this clonotype itself: Given a much more abundant clone one base away, this may be a read error. Since the CDR3 does not end with the conserved phenylalanine or tryptophan, this likely comes from a read error. The V and J genes are TRBV30 and TRBJ2-2, with TRBD1 matching 9 bases. Losses at the gene ends were 2 bases for V and 4 bases for J; bases not matched to a gene: 2. Germline assignment: CDR1 GTSNPN and CDR2 SVGIG (reference sequence). This CDR3 contains 14 residues. CDR3 protein: CAWSRQGVTGELFS. For the CDR3, the DNA is TGTGCCTGGAGTCGACAGGGGGTCACCGGGGAGCTGTTTTCT.

This clonotype was observed at least ten times. This sequence joins TRBV7-9 and TRBJ2-3; 8 bases match TRBD2. Losses at the gene ends were 7 bases for V and 3 bases for J; bases not matched to a gene: 9. The CDR3 extends over 15 amino acids. The germline V gene has CDR1 SEHNR and CDR2 FQNEAQ (reference sequence). CDR3 protein: CASTQSGSITDTQYF. Here the CDR3 DNA reads TGTGCCAGCACACAAAGCGGGAGCATTACAGATACGCAGTATTTT.

Regarding this clonotype: This may come from a read error, since a much larger clone is one base off. The chain is built from TRBV28 and TRBJ2-7; weak D call: TRBD1 (6 bases). The CDR3 runs 15 residues. Germline values: CDR1 MDHEN, CDR2 SYDVKM. CDR3 sequence reads: CAGRSNRALPYEQYF. CDR3 coding DNA: TGTGCCGGCAGATCGAACAGGGCTCTTCCCTACGAGCAGTACTTC.

For this clonotype: No conserved phenylalanine or tryptophan is present at the end of the CDR3, so a read error is the likely explanation. Because the CDR3's place on the DNA is in doubt, the DNA is left out and the CDR3 is given as listed by TCRdb. J is TRBJ2-6 and V is TRBV11-2; the DNA was not compared with TRBD1, the D call given in the table. A total of 14 residues make up the CDR3, ends included. Germline V gene lookup returns CDR1 SGHAT and CDR2 FQNNGV. CDR3 sequence reads: CASSPPSGANVMTL.